This entry lists 27 T cell receptor beta chains sequenced from one sample in a study of blood T cell repertoires in COVID-19. The protocol was immunoSEQ multiplex PCR, while the TCRdb copy is restricted to in-frame clones and leaves out a portion. The repertoire has around 330,000 clones, roughly 90% of them found once; the top ten carry over 4%. Input material: PBMCs or T cells enriched from blood (not recorded which). The receptors shown here come from a man in his sixties who had recovered from COVID-19.

The CDR3 nucleotides are TGTGCCAGCAGTACTGGGAACACCGGGGAGCTGTTTTTT. It is translated as CASSTGNTGELFF. The chain combines TRBV6-5 with TRBJ2-2; D is uncertain. The CDR3 totals 13 residues. V lost 5 bases and J lost 1, with 5 bases in between. The germline V gene has CDR1 MNHEY and CDR2 SVGAGI.

This clone has just one count. The chain uses TRBV5-4 and TRBJ1-4, with TRBD1 matching 8 bases. J lost 8 bases, V lost 4 bases, and 4 bases had no gene match. CDR1 SGHNT and CDR2 YYREEE come from the germline V gene (reference sequence). This CDR3 is built from 13 residues. In DNA form, the CDR3 reads TGTGCCAGCAGCCTGACAGGGGTCGAAAAACTGTTTTTT. It translates to CASSLTGVEKLFF.

The CDR3 nucleotides are TGTGCCACCCGATCTTCGACCAGGGCGTTGGGCACCGGGGAGCTGTTTTTT. Translation gives CATRSSTRALGTGELFF. The V call is TRBV24-1, the J call TRBJ2-2, with D possibly being TRBD1 (5 bases). Germline lookup yields CDR1 KGHDR and CDR2 SFDVKD. V was shortened by 9 bases and J by 4 bases, with 23 bases between the two germline ends. The CDR3 contains 17 residues.

This chain links TRBV5-1 with TRBJ2-7; 8 positions agree with TRBD2. V dropped 0 bases and J dropped 6; count of bases not matched to a gene: 8. CDR3 size: 15 residues. Per germline, CDR1 SGHRS and CDR2 YFSETQ. This CDR3 reads CASSLGGLGGSEQYF. For the CDR3, the DNA is TGCGCCAGCAGCTTGGGGGGACTAGGAGGTAGCGAGCAGTACTTC.

Details on this clone: The sample holds other DNA sequences that translate to the same CDR3. The V and J genes are TRBV9 and TRBJ2-1, with TRBD2 identical over 7 bases. CDR1 SGDLS and CDR2 YYNGEE come from the germline V gene. J lost 0 bases, V lost 0 bases, and 3 bases had no gene match. The CDR3 runs to 16 residues. The DNA for the CDR3 is TGTGCCAGCAGCGTAGAGGGCGGGAGCTCCTACAATGAGCAGTTCTTC. Translated, it gives CASSVEGGSSYNEQFF.

The CDR3 is CASSPGTGARELFF. Here the CDR3 DNA reads TGTGCCAGCAGCCCCGGGACAGGAGCGAGGGAGCTGTTTTTT. V usage is TRBV2 and J usage is TRBJ2-2; TRBD1 matches at 8 bases. The germline V gene encodes CDR1 SNHLY and CDR2 FYNNEI. The CDR3 is made up of 14 amino acids. The J segment lost 9 bases and the V segment lost 6 bases, leaving 9 bases of the junction unmatched.

This clone is a singleton in its sample. The genes are TRBV28 and TRBJ1-6; tentatively, D is TRBD1 (5 bases). Germline assignment: CDR1 MDHEN and CDR2 SYDVKM. The CDR3 has 12 residues. V was pared by 10 bases and J by 11 bases, with 15 bases between. CDR3 DNA: TGTGCCACCGCGGGGGGAAAGGCACCCCTCCACTTT. It translates to CATAGGKAPLHF.

This clone was recorded once. The chain joins TRBV5-1 to TRBJ1-6, with 7 bases that match TRBD1. The V and J ends lost 5 bases and 7 bases, in that order; junction bases with no gene match: 9. CDR1 and CDR2 from the germline V gene are SGHRS and YFSETQ. This CDR3 has 15 residues. CDR3 sequence (DNA): TGCGCCAGCAGAACCGCGGGGACAGAGAATTCACCCCTCCACTTT. Translated: CASRTAGTENSPLHF.

V is TRBV18 and J is TRBJ2-1; TRBD1 aligns across 9 bases. V lost 4 bases and J lost 5; bases outside the gene matches: 3. The CDR3 length is 14 residues. Germline CDR1 and CDR2: KGHSH and LQKENI. As DNA, the CDR3 is TGTGCCAGCTCACGGGACAGGGACAACAATGAGCAGTTCTTC. This translates into CASSRDRDNNEQFF.

The chain has TRBV6-5 and TRBJ2-7, with D possibly matching TRBD1 (6 bases). Trimming pared 5 bases from V and 2 bases from J, leaving 10 bases between. CDR1 is MNHEY and CDR2 is SVGAGI in the germline V gene. CDR3 length: 13 residues. CDR3 coding DNA: TGTGCCAGCAGTCCGACAGGAGCCTACGAGCAGTACTTC. Translating gives CASSPTGAYEQYF.

The chain links TRBV2 to TRBJ2-7; 11 bases align to TRBD1. CDR1 SNHLY and CDR2 FYNNEI come from the germline V gene. V dropped 6 bases and J dropped 2; count of bases not matched to a gene: 3. This CDR3 is built from 14 residues. In DNA, the CDR3 is TGTGCCAGCAGGAAGGGACAGGGGGCCTACGAGCAGTACTTC. Translating gives CASRKGQGAYEQYF.

The chain combines TRBV28 with TRBJ2-2; TRBD2 might be the D (5 bases). CDR1 MDHEN and CDR2 SYDVKM come from the germline V gene. The CDR3 loop spans 15 amino acids. V shed 7 bases and J shed 2 bases, with 14 bases lying between them. The CDR3 bases are TGTGCCAGCACCTTTCTACTAGTCAACACCGGGGAGCTGTTTTTT. This sequence encodes CASTFLLVNTGELFF.

This chain uses TRBV4-1 with TRBJ1-1; unclear D gene. The CDR3 length is 13 residues. The germline V gene encodes CDR1 MGHRA and CDR2 YSYEKL. The germline V and J ends were trimmed by 3 bases and 7 bases, with 12 bases remaining between them. The CDR3 bases are TGCGCCAGCAGCCACGAAAGCAGGATTGAAGCTTTCTTT. Amino acids: CASSHESRIEAFF.

The CDR3 nucleotides read TGTGCCATCAGTGTCAGGGGTAATCAGCCCCAGCATTTT. Its protein product is CAISVRGNQPQHF. The J gene is TRBJ1-5, the V gene TRBV10-3; possibly TRBD1 for D (6 bases). V was cut by 4 bases and J by 4 bases, with 8 bases left in between. Germline CDR1 and CDR2: ENHRY and SYGVKD. This CDR3 has 13 residues.

This chain connects TRBV20-1 to TRBJ2-3; D gene uncertain. The CDR3 has 13 residues. Germline V gene data show CDR1 as DFQATT and CDR2 as SNEGSKA (reference sequence). V was cut by 3 bases and J by 6 bases, with 13 bases left in between. The CDR3, as DNA: TGCAGTGCTAGTAAGCCGGAGTGGGATACGCAGTATTTT. It codes for CSASKPEWDTQYF.

The J gene is TRBJ2-5, the V gene TRBV2, with 8 bases lining up with TRBD1. V lost 7 bases and J lost 5; bases outside the gene matches: 12. The CDR3 loop spans 15 amino acids. Germline values: CDR1 SNHLY, CDR2 FYNNEI. The CDR3 spells CASTPDRVRVETQYF. The CDR3 DNA follows: TGTGCCAGCACCCCGGACAGGGTGAGAGTTGAGACCCAGTACTTC. Full variable domain (rest looked up from reference TRBV2 and TRBJ2-5): EPEVTQTPSHQVTQMGQEVILRCVPISNHLYFYWYRQILGQKVEFLVSFYNNEISEKSEIFDDQFSVERPDGSNFTLKIRSTKLEDSAMYFCASTPDRVRVETQYFGPGTRLLVL.

This rearrangement joins TRBV5-4 to TRBJ1-2; 9 bases match TRBD1. The CDR3 loop spans 15 amino acids. V was clipped by 5 bases and J by 5 bases; unmatched bases: 10. Germline lookup yields CDR1 SGHNT and CDR2 YYREEE (reference sequence). CDR3 coding DNA: TGTGCCAGCAGGGGAACAGGGGGCGGGAGGTATGGCTACACCTTC. Protein product: CASRGTGGGRYGYTF. Based on the CDR3 plus reference TRBV5-4 and TRBJ1-2, the full variable domain is ETGVTQSPTHLIKTRGQQVTLRCSSQSGHNTVSWYQQALGQGPQFIFQYYREEENGRGNFPPRFSGLQFPNYSSELNVNALELDDSALYLCASRGTGGGRYGYTFGSGTRLTVV.

The chain has TRBV5-1 and TRBJ2-3; D is uncertain. V was clipped by 2 bases and J by 5 bases, with 6 bases between them. The CDR3 contains 12 residues. Looked up from germline, CDR1 is SGHRS and CDR2 is YFSETQ. CDR3: CASSFSRDTQYF. In nucleotides, the CDR3 is TGCGCCAGCAGCTTTTCGAGAGATACGCAGTATTTT. Variable domain in full (rest from reference TRBV5-1 and TRBJ2-3): KAGVTQTPRYLIKTRGQQVTLSCSPISGHRSVSWYQQTPGQGLQFLFEYFSETQRNKGNFPGRFSGRQFSNSRSEMNVSTLELGDSALYLCASSFSRDTQYFGPGTRLTVL.

The chain recombines TRBV7-6 with TRBJ2-3; D unresolved. Looked up from germline, CDR1 is SGHVS and CDR2 is FNYEAQ. The V end lost 7 bases, the J end lost 1 base, and 18 bases lay between the germline ends. This CDR3 comprises 16 residues. CDR3 loop: CASTLGPTSGTDTQYF. The CDR3 coding sequence is TGTGCCAGCACCCTGGGCCCAACCTCTGGCACAGATACGCAGTATTTT.

Worth noting for this clone: Other DNA sequences in this sample translate to the same CDR3. The chain joins TRBV11-2 to TRBJ1-2; D uncertain. Trimming cost V 5 bases and J 4 bases, with 11 bases left between them. CDR3 length equals 13 residues. Germline V lookup: CDR1 SGHAT, CDR2 FQNNGV. The CDR3 DNA reads as TGTGCCAGCAGCCTTGAAGGAGGCTATGGCTACACCTTC. This encodes CASSLEGGYGYTF.

V usage is TRBV6-5 and J usage is TRBJ2-7; 7 bases match TRBD1. This CDR3 is 16 amino acids long. V lost 0 bases to trimming and J lost 5 bases; unmatched junction nucleotides: 10. Per germline, CDR1 MNHEY and CDR2 SVGAGI. CDR3: CASSYSTGEVYDEQYF. In nucleotides, the CDR3 is TGTGCCAGCAGTTACTCCACAGGGGAAGTATACGACGAGCAGTACTTC.

The CDR3 reads CASSLPLGQGADSPLHF. CDR3 DNA: TGTGCCAGCAGTTTACCCCTCGGGCAGGGGGCTGATTCACCCCTCCACTTT. The rearrangement joins TRBV28 to TRBJ1-6; 8 bases match TRBD1. CDR1 is MDHEN, CDR2 SYDVKM, per germline. There are 17 residues in the CDR3. Trimming cost V 2 bases and J 8 bases; bases outside gene matches: 11.

This clone was counted a single time. The V call is TRBV4-2, the J call TRBJ2-1, with 9 positions matching TRBD2. J gave up 4 bases and V 3 bases, and 4 bases lay outside the gene matches. Germline CDR1 is LGHNA and CDR2 is YNFKEQ. The CDR3 runs 15 residues. The CDR3 sequence is CASSQSTSGYNEQFF. CDR3 DNA: TGTGCCAGCAGCCAGTCAACTAGCGGGTACAATGAGCAGTTCTTC.

V is TRBV7-9 and J is TRBJ2-5, with TRBD2 as a possible D gene (6 bases). Germline CDR1 and CDR2: SEHNR and FQNEAQ (reference sequence). The CDR3 spans 13 residues. V dropped 8 bases and J dropped 5 bases, with 15 bases sitting between them. CDR3 DNA sequence: TGTGCCAGCCTCTTATCGGGGGAGGAGACCCAGTACTTC. It specifies CASLLSGEETQYF.

The chain combines TRBV28 with TRBJ1-4, with TRBD1 identical over 8 bases. V was clipped by 4 bases and J by 7 bases; unmatched bases: 2. In germline, CDR1 is MDHEN, CDR2 SYDVKM. The CDR3 totals 13 residues. The CDR3 DNA sequence: TGTGCCAGCAGTTCGGGACAGGTTGAAAAACTGTTTTTT. It yields the protein CASSSGQVEKLFF.

The chain joins TRBV5-6 to TRBJ1-6, with D maybe TRBD1 (5 bases). Germline CDR1 SGHDT, CDR2 YYEEEE. The ends were cut back, 5 bases at V and 10 bases at J, with 19 bases in the middle. The CDR3 is 15 amino acids. In DNA, the CDR3 is TGTGCCAGCAGGGATGGGGCAGGGCTGGGATCACCCCTCCACTTT. Its protein product is CASRDGAGLGSPLHF.

The CDR3 DNA reads as TGTGCCAGTAGTATAGCTGGGCAGGGTGGGGAGCTGTTTTTT. Translated: CASSIAGQGGELFF. The chain couples TRBV19 to TRBJ2-2, with D perhaps matching TRBD1 (5 bases). Per germline, CDR1 LNHDA and CDR2 SQIVND (reference sequence). The V and J ends lost 1 base and 8 bases respectively, with 11 bases between them. This CDR3 is 14 amino acids long.